This entry is about one T cell receptor beta chain. Its antigen remains undetermined. Within one base of it there is no much larger clone, and no base qualities were kept. To prepare the library, 5' RACE was applied. The listed sequencing device is Illumina HiSeq 2500. A second about 7 to 12 cycle PCR used a sample-barcoded 5' primer and a J-beta primer mix. Each TCR beta cDNA molecule received a unique molecular identifier from a template-switch 5' adaptor carrying 12 random nucleotides. Each sample yielded at least 2.5 million CDR3-containing paired-end reads. First-strand cDNA was synthesized from all RNA with the Mint cDNA synthesis kit, primed by a TRBC-specific oligonucleotide. Following uracil-DNA glycosylase treatment, a first 18-cycle PCR with universal primers M1SS and BC2_uni_R was performed on all cDNA. The published analysis was carried out like this. For normalization, 1 million high-quality reads, each with a distinct molecular identifier, were randomly selected from each sample. Reads sharing molecular identifiers were discarded rather than binned into consensus sequences. MiTCR, set to a Q25 quality threshold and the strictest error-elimination algorithm, was used for CDR3 identification, clonotype clustering and error correction. A nonparametric unseen species model with Euler transformation was used to estimate a lower bound on total TCR beta diversity. TCRdb passed the public sequencing reads through fastp at Q25 and MiXCR, retaining productive beta sequences. Entries are consolidated by CDR3 protein sequence, retaining the most common genes and DNA. The V and J calls and clone size come from TCRdb's table, not from the authors' own analysis. The sample has over 600,000 distinct CDR3 sequences on record, roughly 41% of them singletons. About 30% of the sample rests with the top ten.

The 35 to 40 donors, aged roughly 6 to 100 years, were systemically healthy Caucasian individuals from Russia. About 10 milliliters of peripheral blood were collected from each donor into EDTA-treated Vacutainer tubes. Ficoll-Paque density-gradient centrifugation was used to isolate PBMCs, with at least 6 million per sample. Total RNA was extracted from PBMCs with Trizol reagent, with at least 6 micrograms obtained per sample. The percentages of naive CD45RAhigh/CD27high T cells were determined by flow cytometry on a PBMC aliquot from every donor. Reading from cysteine to phenylalanine, the CDR3 counts 15 amino acids. The only DNA kept is the CDR3, 45 bases in frame from the first base. Germline trimming: 6 bases from V, 5 bases from J; junction bases outside gene matches: 7. For CDR1 and CDR2, the germline V gene lists MDHEN and SYDVKM. The data belong to a study of blood T cells in healthy people across ages (dated by TCRdb to the mid-2010s). Concerning the study at large: In model experiments, template switching captured about one uniquely barcoded TCR beta cDNA molecule for every two T cells. Age-related changes in TCR beta repertoire diversity were measured in the study by deep sequencing normalized with unique cDNA molecular identifiers. The donors were split into four age groups: young (average 16 years), middle-aged (around 40), aged (roughly 68) and long-lived (approximately 80). Donors of different ages were randomly distributed across sequencing lanes to avoid experimental bias. For two donors (one aged 18 to 30 and one aged 80 or older), the study analyzed two additional independent replicas of 1 million unique cDNA reads from the same blood draw. Findings and caveats that apply to the study as a whole: Observed TCR beta diversity correlated strongly with the percentage of naive T cells measured by flow cytometry. Observed TCR beta diversity per million T cells fell roughly linearly with age, and a significant reduction was already apparent by age roughly 41. Because donor CMV infection status was unknown, age-related changes in expanded clonotypes were potentially confounded. Compared with the aged group, more naive CD4+ T cells, fewer expanded clones and increased TCR diversity were shown by the long-lived group, suggesting age selection. Estimates of total diversity based on one million sequenced T cells were considered lower bounds and underestimates. Because profiling used bulk unsorted PBMCs, naive and antigen-experienced compartments could not be compared conclusively.

Sequenced material: blood. This sequence uses TRBV28 and TRBJ2-1; 10 of the junction bases match TRBD1. The sequence derives from a man aged 80 or over in good health. The DNA sequence is TGTGCCAGCAGACGGGACAGGGGCCGTCACAATGAGCAGTTCTTC. Its amino acids are CASRRDRGRHNEQFF.